These 5 T cell receptor beta chains were all obtained from the same sample, sequenced in a study of blood T cells in healthy people across ages. Then a second PCR, running about 6 to 11 cycles, was carried out with a sample-barcoded 5' primer and a J-beta primer mix. Via MiXCR, TCRdb re-called the 5' RACE reads, giving one row per CDR3 protein. The sample includes hundreds of thousands of distinct CDR3 sequences, 52% seen only once; the top ten take 13%. Sequenced sample: blood. Receptors were obtained from an elderly woman in good health.

Details on this clonotype: A much larger clone differs by one base, so this may be a read error. The chain has TRBV7-9 and TRBJ2-7; D unresolved. This CDR3 has 12 residues. Trimming shortened V by 1 base and J by 12 bases, and 13 bases separated the two germline ends. Per germline, CDR1 SEHNR and CDR2 FQNEAQ (reference sequence). The CDR3 loop is CASSLEGGWTYF. CDR3 in DNA: TGTGCCAGCAGCTTAGAGGGCGGCTGGACGTACTTC.

The table lists this clonotype with a few counts. The V gene is TRBV2, the J gene TRBJ1-1, with D perhaps TRBD1 (5 bases). The CDR3 has 16 amino acids. Germline V gene lookup returns CDR1 SNHLY and CDR2 FYNNEI. V was cut by 7 bases and J by 0 bases, with 18 bases left in between. CDR3: CASTTTGPGVNTEAFF. Written as DNA, the CDR3 is TGTGCCAGCACCACCACGGGGCCCGGGGTGAACACTGAAGCTTTCTTT.

The chain employs TRBV11-2 and TRBJ2-1; D remains ambiguous. Germline CDR1 reads SGHAT; CDR2 reads FQNNGV. The length of the CDR3 is 15 residues. V lost 5 bases, J lost 0 bases, and 11 bases lay in between. CDR3 in amino acids: CASSRELSSYNEQFF. CDR3 nucleotides: TGTGCCAGCAGCCGCGAACTTAGCTCCTACAATGAGCAGTTCTTC.

With respect to this clonotype: This may arise from a read error, as a much more abundant clone is one base away. The chain carries TRBV28 and TRBJ2-1; 10 bases agree with TRBD2. The end of the DNA aligns better with TRBJ2-7, so the J call may be wrong. The CDR3 has 14 residues. Germline V gene sequence: CDR1 MDHEN, CDR2 SYDVKM. This CDR3 reads CASSRAGGDNEQYF. Here the CDR3 DNA reads TGTGCCAGCAGTCGAGCGGGAGGGGACAATGAGCAGTACTTC.

The chain employs TRBV4-2 and TRBJ2-5; D possibly matches TRBD1 or TRBD2 (5 bases each). CDR3 length: 16 residues. The germline V and J ends were trimmed by 4 bases and 2 bases, with 17 bases remaining between them. CDR1 and CDR2 (germline): LGHNA, YNFKEQ. The CDR3 DNA follows: TGTGCCAGCAGCCCGGACGAGGGAACAGGACAAGAGACCCAGTACTTC. It codes for CASSPDEGTGQETQYF.